These T cell receptor beta chains were read from a single sample in a study of blood T cell repertoires in COVID-19. Only in-frame clones appear in the TCRdb table, and some are missing; sequencing was by immunoSEQ multiplex PCR. The profile covers some 140,000 clones, with 60% to 80% appearing a single time and around 9.9% taken by the ten largest. Sequencing was performed on peripheral blood. Receptor source: a man between 60 and 75 years old who had recovered from COVID-19. Both conserved end residues are part of each CDR3. The D gene is left open where the match is weak. Clone sizes are given selectively: once, few, many, or a class where the clone is expanded.

v_gene: TRBV19
abundance: .
d_gene: .
j_gene: TRBJ1-1
CDR3nt: TGTGCCACCAGGGTTAAGCAGGTGAACACTGAAGCTTTCTTT
CDR3aa: CATRVKQVNTEAFF

v_gene: TRBV15
abundance: few
d_gene: .
j_gene: TRBJ1-5
CDR3nt: TGTGCCACCAGCAGAGATTACCAGAGCAATCAGCCCCAGCATTTT
CDR3aa: CATSRDYQSNQPQHF

v_gene: TRBV2
abundance: .
d_gene: TRBD1
j_gene: TRBJ2-3
CDR3nt: TGTGCCAGCACCATGGGACAGGGGATAGGAGATACGCAGTATTTT
CDR3aa: CASTMGQGIGDTQYF

v_gene: TRBV11-2
abundance: many
d_gene: .
j_gene: TRBJ1-1
CDR3nt: TGTGCCAGCAGCTTATGGAGCCGGGGTACTGAAGCTTTCTTT
CDR3aa: CASSLWSRGTEAFF

v_gene: TRBV4-3
abundance: .
d_gene: .
j_gene: TRBJ1-5
CDR3nt: TGCGCCAGCAGCCCCGGACATGGCAATCAGCCCCAGCATTTT
CDR3aa: CASSPGHGNQPQHF

v_gene: TRBV19
abundance: .
d_gene: .
j_gene: TRBJ1-2
CDR3nt: TGTGCCAGTACCAGTCGGACGGGAGGATATGGCTACACCTTC
CDR3aa: CASTSRTGGYGYTF

v_gene: TRBV6-5
abundance: .
d_gene: .
j_gene: TRBJ2-7
CDR3nt: TGTGCCAGCAGTTATTTACCCACAAGCTACGAGCAGTACTTC
CDR3aa: CASSYLPTSYEQYF

v_gene: TRBV18
abundance: .
d_gene: .
j_gene: TRBJ2-2
CDR3nt: TGTGCCAGCTCCCGGGAAAGAGGCGGGGAGCTGTTTTTT
CDR3aa: CASSRERGGELFF

v_gene: TRBV2
abundance: .
d_gene: .
j_gene: TRBJ1-1
CDR3nt: TGTGCCAGCACCCAGGCAATGAACACTGAAGCTTTCTTT
CDR3aa: CASTQAMNTEAFF

v_gene: TRBV4-2
abundance: once
d_gene: TRBD2
j_gene: TRBJ2-5
CDR3nt: TGTGCCAGCAGCCAAGGGGCTAGCGGAGGCCCCACTCAAGAGACCCAGTACTTC
CDR3aa: CASSQGASGGPTQETQYF

v_gene: TRBV19
abundance: .
d_gene: .
j_gene: TRBJ1-5
CDR3nt: TGTGCCAGTGGGCGGGTTTTCCCCCAGCATTTT
CDR3aa: CASGRVFPQHF

v_gene: TRBV3-1/TRBV3-2
abundance: .
d_gene: .
j_gene: TRBJ2-2
CDR3nt: TGTGCCAGCAGCCAATCCCCCAGGTCCGGGGAGCTGTTTTTT
CDR3aa: CASSQSPRSGELFF

v_gene: TRBV15
abundance: .
d_gene: TRBD2
j_gene: TRBJ2-1
CDR3nt: TGTGCCACCAGCAGAGACGGGACTAGCGGGATAGGAAACCAGTTCTTC
CDR3aa: CATSRDGTSGIGNQFF

v_gene: TRBV5-5
abundance: .
d_gene: .
j_gene: TRBJ2-7
CDR3nt: TGTGCCAGCAGCCGGGTCGGTTCAGGGCCTAGCTCCTACGAGCAGTACTTC
CDR3aa: CASSRVGSGPSSYEQYF

v_gene: TRBV9
abundance: .
d_gene: .
j_gene: TRBJ2-2
CDR3nt: TGTGCCAGCAGCGTAGCCCCTGGCGGCACCGGGGAGCTGTTTTTT
CDR3aa: CASSVAPGGTGELFF

v_gene: TRBV7-3
abundance: .
d_gene: .
j_gene: TRBJ2-3
CDR3nt: TGTGCCAGCAGCCCGGGACTGATCACAGATACGCAGTATTTT
CDR3aa: CASSPGLITDTQYF

v_gene: TRBV6-4
abundance: .
d_gene: TRBD1
j_gene: TRBJ2-1
CDR3nt: TGTGCCAGCAGCCGGACAGGGTACAATGAGCAGTTCTTC
CDR3aa: CASSRTGYNEQFF

v_gene: TRBV29-1
abundance: .
d_gene: TRBD1
j_gene: TRBJ1-1
CDR3nt: TGCAGCGGGACAGGGGATGATGGTGAAGCTTTCTTT
CDR3aa: CSGTGDDGEAFF

v_gene: TRBV6-1
abundance: few
d_gene: .
j_gene: TRBJ1-1
CDR3nt: TGTGCCAGCAGTGAAGAAGGAGGCGGGGGCACTGAAGCTTTCTTT
CDR3aa: CASSEEGGGGTEAFF

v_gene: TRBV5-1
abundance: .
d_gene: TRBD2
j_gene: TRBJ2-2
CDR3nt: TGCGCCAGCAGCCTTAGCGGGGGGAACACCGGGGAGCTGTTTTTT
CDR3aa: CASSLSGGNTGELFF

v_gene: TRBV5-1
abundance: .
d_gene: .
j_gene: TRBJ2-7
CDR3nt: TGCGCCAGCAGCGCAACAGGTCTTCCCTACGAGCAGTACTTC
CDR3aa: CASSATGLPYEQYF

v_gene: TRBV9
abundance: few
d_gene: .
j_gene: TRBJ2-1
CDR3nt: TGTGCCAGCAGCACCGCTCTAGCATCCAATGAGCAGTTCTTC
CDR3aa: CASSTALASNEQFF

v_gene: TRBV5-6
abundance: .
d_gene: TRBD2
j_gene: TRBJ2-5
CDR3nt: TGTGCCAGCAGCTCGCCCTGGACTAGCGGAGAGACCCAGTACTTC
CDR3aa: CASSSPWTSGETQYF

v_gene: TRBV30
abundance: .
d_gene: TRBD1
j_gene: TRBJ1-6
CDR3nt: TGTGCCTGGCGGGACAGGGACTTCTCCTATAATTCACCCCTCCACTTT
CDR3aa: CAWRDRDFSYNSPLHF

v_gene: TRBV28
abundance: .
d_gene: .
j_gene: TRBJ2-4
CDR3nt: TGTGCCAGCAGTTTCCCGACGGGAGCCAAAAACATTCAGTACTTC
CDR3aa: CASSFPTGAKNIQYF

v_gene: TRBV4-2
abundance: .
d_gene: TRBD2
j_gene: TRBJ2-2
CDR3nt: TGTGCCAGCAGCCAAGAAGTTACTAGCGGGAGCCTAACCGGGGAGCTGTTTTTT
CDR3aa: CASSQEVTSGSLTGELFF

v_gene: TRBV9
abundance: .
d_gene: TRBD1
j_gene: TRBJ1-1
CDR3nt: TGTGCCAGCAGCGCCCAGGGGGCGGCGGGCACTGAAGCTTTCTTT
CDR3aa: CASSAQGAAGTEAFF

v_gene: TRBV19
abundance: .
d_gene: TRBD2
j_gene: TRBJ2-5
CDR3nt: TGTGCCAGCAAACTAGCGGGACAAGAGACCCAGTACTTC
CDR3aa: CASKLAGQETQYF

v_gene: TRBV29-1
abundance: .
d_gene: TRBD2
j_gene: TRBJ2-3
CDR3nt: TGCAGCGCTTCGACTAGCGGGAGTATAGATACGCAGTATTTT
CDR3aa: CSASTSGSIDTQYF

v_gene: TRBV19
abundance: .
d_gene: TRBD1
j_gene: TRBJ2-7
CDR3nt: TGTGCCAGTAGCAACCAGGGACAGGGGGGATACGAGCAGTACTTC
CDR3aa: CASSNQGQGGYEQYF

v_gene: TRBV18
abundance: .
d_gene: .
j_gene: TRBJ1-4
CDR3nt: TGTGCCAGCTCTTACCCTCAGGCAACTAATGAAAAACTGTTTTTT
CDR3aa: CASSYPQATNEKLFF

v_gene: TRBV7-3
abundance: .
d_gene: .
j_gene: TRBJ2-3
CDR3nt: TGTGCCAGCAGCTTAACGTGGCCCGCTCAAGATACGCAGTATTTT
CDR3aa: CASSLTWPAQDTQYF

v_gene: TRBV3-1/TRBV3-2
abundance: once
d_gene: TRBD2
j_gene: TRBJ2-2
CDR3nt: TGTGCCAGCAGACTCGGGGGGGCCCTGACCGGGGAGCTGTTTTTT
CDR3aa: CASRLGGALTGELFF

v_gene: TRBV30
abundance: .
d_gene: .
j_gene: TRBJ1-1
CDR3nt: TGTGCCATAAGGAGGAGCACTGAAGCTTTCTTT
CDR3aa: CAIRRSTEAFF

v_gene: TRBV5-4
abundance: .
d_gene: .
j_gene: TRBJ1-3
CDR3nt: TGTGCCAGCAGCCCAGGACAAAGTGGAAACACCATATATTTT
CDR3aa: CASSPGQSGNTIYF

v_gene: TRBV10-1
abundance: once
d_gene: .
j_gene: TRBJ1-6
CDR3nt: TGCGCCAGCAGTGAGTCCGGCAGGCTCGATCGTCCACCCCTCCACTTT
CDR3aa: CASSESGRLDRPPLHF

v_gene: TRBV4-3
abundance: .
d_gene: .
j_gene: TRBJ2-3
CDR3nt: TGCGCCAGCAGCCAACTCGCTCACGACACCTCTAGCACAGATACGCAGTATTTT
CDR3aa: CASSQLAHDTSSTDTQYF

v_gene: TRBV2
abundance: .
d_gene: .
j_gene: TRBJ1-3
CDR3nt: TGTGCCAGCAGTGAAGCTCATGGAAACACCATATATTTT
CDR3aa: CASSEAHGNTIYF

v_gene: TRBV29-1
abundance: .
d_gene: TRBD2
j_gene: TRBJ2-3
CDR3nt: TGCAGCGCGATAGGACTAGCGGGAGGAGGCCCCCCGCAGTATTTT
CDR3aa: CSAIGLAGGGPPQYF

v_gene: TRBV18
abundance: .
d_gene: TRBD1
j_gene: TRBJ1-5
CDR3nt: TGTGCCAGCTCGCACGGGACAGCCAATCAGCCCCAGCATTTT
CDR3aa: CASSHGTANQPQHF

v_gene: TRBV28
abundance: .
d_gene: .
j_gene: TRBJ2-7
CDR3nt: TGTGCCAGCAGTTTGCCCCGAGGGGGTTTGTACGAGCAGTACTTC
CDR3aa: CASSLPRGGLYEQYF

v_gene: TRBV2
abundance: once
d_gene: TRBD1
j_gene: TRBJ1-1
CDR3nt: TGTGCCAGCAGGGGGGGACAGGGAAGAAGTTCTGAAGCTTTCTTT
CDR3aa: CASRGGQGRSSEAFF

v_gene: TRBV19
abundance: .
d_gene: .
j_gene: TRBJ1-1
CDR3nt: TGTGCCAGTAGGTGGCTGTCGAACACTGAAGCTTTCTTT
CDR3aa: CASRWLSNTEAFF

v_gene: TRBV29-1
abundance: .
d_gene: .
j_gene: TRBJ2-7
CDR3nt: TGCAGCGTTGAATCCGAGCGCCCACCTTGGAAGCAGTACTTC
CDR3aa: CSVESERPPWKQYF

v_gene: TRBV28
abundance: .
d_gene: .
j_gene: TRBJ2-7
CDR3nt: TGTGCCAGCAGCCCTGTCCCACAGGGAAAGTACGAGCAGTACTTC
CDR3aa: CASSPVPQGKYEQYF

v_gene: TRBV5-1
abundance: .
d_gene: TRBD2
j_gene: TRBJ2-3
CDR3nt: TGCGCCAGCAGCTCCTTAGCGGGAGGTAGCACAGATACGCAGTATTTT
CDR3aa: CASSSLAGGSTDTQYF

v_gene: TRBV4-3
abundance: .
d_gene: .
j_gene: TRBJ2-1
CDR3nt: TGCGCCAGCAGCCAAGAGGGCGTTTTCAATGAGCAGTTCTTC
CDR3aa: CASSQEGVFNEQFF

v_gene: TRBV29-1
abundance: .
d_gene: .
j_gene: TRBJ1-1
CDR3nt: TGCAGCGTAGCCCGTGACAGGATGGAGGCTGAAGCTTTCTTT
CDR3aa: CSVARDRMEAEAFF